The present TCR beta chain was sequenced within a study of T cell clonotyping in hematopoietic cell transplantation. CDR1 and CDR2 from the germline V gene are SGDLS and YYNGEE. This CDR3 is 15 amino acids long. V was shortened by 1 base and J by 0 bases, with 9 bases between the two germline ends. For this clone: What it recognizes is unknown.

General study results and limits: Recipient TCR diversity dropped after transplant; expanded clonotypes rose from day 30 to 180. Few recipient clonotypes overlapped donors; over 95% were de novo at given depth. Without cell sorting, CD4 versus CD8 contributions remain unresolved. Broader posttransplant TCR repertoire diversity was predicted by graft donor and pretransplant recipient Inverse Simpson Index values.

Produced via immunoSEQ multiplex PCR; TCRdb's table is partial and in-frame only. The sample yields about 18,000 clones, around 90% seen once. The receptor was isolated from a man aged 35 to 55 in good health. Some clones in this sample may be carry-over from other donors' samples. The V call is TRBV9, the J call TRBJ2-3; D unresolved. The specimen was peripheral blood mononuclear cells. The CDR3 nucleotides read TGTGCCAGCAGCGTAATCGGAGCTAGCACAGATACGCAGTATTTT. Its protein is CASSVIGASTDTQYF.